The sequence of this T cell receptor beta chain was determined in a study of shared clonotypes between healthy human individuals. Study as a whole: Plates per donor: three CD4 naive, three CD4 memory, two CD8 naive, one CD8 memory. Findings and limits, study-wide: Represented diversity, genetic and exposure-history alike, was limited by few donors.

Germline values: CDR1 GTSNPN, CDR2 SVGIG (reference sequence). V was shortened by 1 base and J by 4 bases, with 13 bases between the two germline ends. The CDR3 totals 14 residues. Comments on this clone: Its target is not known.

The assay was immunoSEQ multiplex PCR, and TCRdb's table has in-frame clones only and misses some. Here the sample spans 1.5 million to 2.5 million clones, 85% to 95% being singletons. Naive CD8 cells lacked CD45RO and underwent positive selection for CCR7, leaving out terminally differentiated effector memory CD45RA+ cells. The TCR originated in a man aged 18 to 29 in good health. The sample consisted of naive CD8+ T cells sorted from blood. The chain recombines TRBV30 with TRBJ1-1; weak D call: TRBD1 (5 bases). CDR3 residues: CAWSERGIGTEAFF. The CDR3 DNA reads TGTGCCTGGAGTGAACGGGGGATCGGCACTGAAGCTTTCTTT.